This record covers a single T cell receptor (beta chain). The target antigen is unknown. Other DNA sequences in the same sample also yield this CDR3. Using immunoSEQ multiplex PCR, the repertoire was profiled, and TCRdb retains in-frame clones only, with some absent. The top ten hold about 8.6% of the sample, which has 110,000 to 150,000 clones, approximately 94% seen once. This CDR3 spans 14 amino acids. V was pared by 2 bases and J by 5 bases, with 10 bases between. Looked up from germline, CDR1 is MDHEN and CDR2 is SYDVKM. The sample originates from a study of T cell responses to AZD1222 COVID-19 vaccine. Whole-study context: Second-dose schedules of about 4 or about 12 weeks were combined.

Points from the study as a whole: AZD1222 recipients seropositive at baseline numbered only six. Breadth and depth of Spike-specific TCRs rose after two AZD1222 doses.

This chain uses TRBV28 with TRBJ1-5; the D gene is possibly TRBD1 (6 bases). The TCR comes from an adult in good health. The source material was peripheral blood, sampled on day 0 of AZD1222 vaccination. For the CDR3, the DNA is TGTGCCAGCAGTTTAAGGGGGGGTCATCAGCCCCAGCATTTT. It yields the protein CASSLRGGHQPQHF.